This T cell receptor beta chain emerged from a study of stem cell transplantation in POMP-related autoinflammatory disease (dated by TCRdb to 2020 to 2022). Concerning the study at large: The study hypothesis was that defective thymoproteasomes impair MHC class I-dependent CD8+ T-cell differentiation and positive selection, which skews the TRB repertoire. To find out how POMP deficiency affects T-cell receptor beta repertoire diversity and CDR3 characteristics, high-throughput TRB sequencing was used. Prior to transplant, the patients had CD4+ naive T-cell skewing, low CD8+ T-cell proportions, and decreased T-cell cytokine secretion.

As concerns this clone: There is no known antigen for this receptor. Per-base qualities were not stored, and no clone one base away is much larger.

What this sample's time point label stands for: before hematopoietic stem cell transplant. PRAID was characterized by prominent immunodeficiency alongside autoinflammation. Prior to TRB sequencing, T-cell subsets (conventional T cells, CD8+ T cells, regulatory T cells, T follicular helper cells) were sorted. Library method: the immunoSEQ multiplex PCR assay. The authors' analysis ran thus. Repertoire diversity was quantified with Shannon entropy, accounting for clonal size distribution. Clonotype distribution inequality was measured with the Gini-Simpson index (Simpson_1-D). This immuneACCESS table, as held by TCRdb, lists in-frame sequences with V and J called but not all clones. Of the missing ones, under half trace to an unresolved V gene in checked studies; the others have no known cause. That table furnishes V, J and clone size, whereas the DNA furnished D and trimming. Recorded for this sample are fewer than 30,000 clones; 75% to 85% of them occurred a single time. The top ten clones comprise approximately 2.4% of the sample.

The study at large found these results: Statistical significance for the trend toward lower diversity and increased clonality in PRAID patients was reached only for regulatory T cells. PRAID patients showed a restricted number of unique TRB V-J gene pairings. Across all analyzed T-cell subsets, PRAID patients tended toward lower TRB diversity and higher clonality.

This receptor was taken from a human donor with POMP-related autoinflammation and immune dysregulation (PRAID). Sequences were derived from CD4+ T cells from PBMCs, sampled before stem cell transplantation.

The encoded CDR3 is CASSLQGNYGYTF. The DNA sequence reads TGTGCCAGCAGCTTACAGGGTAACTATGGCTACACCTTC. The rearrangement joined TRBV5-4 to TRBJ1-2, with a tentative D gene TRBD1 over 6 matching bases. V drops 2 bases and J drops 1 base, leaving 6 bases in between. The cysteine opens and the phenylalanine closes a CDR3 of 13 amino acids. The sequence is cut down to CDR3 DNA, 39 bases in frame from base 1. The germline V gene (reference sequence) sets CDR1 to SGHNT and CDR2 to YYREEE.